The 29 T cell receptor beta chains given below trace back to one sample, sequenced in a study of brain T cells in children with intractable seizures. As to time point: blood from clinic visit 5 months post-surgery; TSC patient then seizure free. Clones were read by immunoSEQ multiplex PCR, and TCRdb kept only the in-frame ones, dropping some. The repertoire consists of under 400,000 clones, with over 85% occurring once and the leading ten covering roughly 6%. The sequencing used peripheral blood, collected approximately 5 months after surgery. Source of these receptors: a boy in the first two years of life with tuberous sclerosis and intractable seizures.

The rearrangement joins TRBV5-1 to TRBJ2-2; 7 positions match TRBD1. Germline V gene sequence: CDR1 SGHRS, CDR2 YFSETQ. V dropped 4 bases and J dropped 4; count of bases not matched to a gene: 10. The CDR3 has 16 amino acids. The CDR3 spells CASSPRTGGGTGELFF. CDR3 bases: TGCGCCAGCAGCCCACGGACAGGAGGCGGCACCGGGGAGCTGTTTTTT.

The J gene is TRBJ2-1, the V gene TRBV3-1 (or the pseudogene TRBV3-2), with TRBD2 matching 7 bases. This CDR3 comprises 15 residues. Per germline, CDR1 LGHDT and CDR2 YNNKEL (reference sequence). Trimming at V came to 0 bases and at J to 7 bases, leaving 6 bases not matched to a gene. CDR3 sequence: CASSQDAGVRNEQFF. The CDR3 region has the DNA TGTGCCAGCAGCCAAGACGCGGGGGTCCGGAATGAGCAGTTCTTC.

This chain joins TRBV29-1 and TRBJ2-3, with D possibly TRBD2 on 7 matching bases. This CDR3 has 14 residues. Germline V CDR1 and CDR2: SQVTM, ANQGSEA. This CDR3 reads CNLGASGSTDTQYF. The CDR3 coding sequence is TGCAACCTGGGGGCTAGCGGAAGCACAGATACGCAGTATTTT.

The rearrangement links TRBV10-3 to TRBJ1-2; the D is unclear. Trimming removed 4 bases at V and 1 base at J, with 10 bases between. The CDR3 runs to 14 residues. CDR1 is ENHRY and CDR2 is SYGVKD in the germline V gene. CDR3 DNA: TGTGCCATCAGTGGTAGCACCTATAACTATGGCTACACCTTC. Translating it yields CAISGSTYNYGYTF.

This chain joins TRBV11-3 and TRBJ2-4; D not certain. V lost 5 bases and J lost 6, with 17 bases in between. The CDR3 is 15 residues long. Germline-derived CDR1 and CDR2 are SGHNT and YENEEA. CDR3 protein: CASSLRTGEVNIQYF. The DNA for the CDR3 is TGTGCCAGCAGCCTCCGGACCGGAGAGGTAAACATTCAGTACTTC.

The count of this clone is one. The genes are TRBV6-5 and TRBJ2-7; D gene uncertain. The germline CDR1 and CDR2 sequences are MNHEY and SVGAGI. The CDR3 loop spans 14 amino acids. Trimming removed 2 bases at V and 0 bases at J, with 8 bases between. Here the CDR3 reads CASSYQELSYEQYF. CDR3 DNA sequence: TGTGCCAGCAGTTACCAGGAACTCTCCTACGAGCAGTACTTC.

The chain carries TRBV5-6 and TRBJ1-1; unclear D gene. The CDR3 sequence is 12 residues long. Trimming shortened V by 2 bases and J by 4 bases, and 6 bases separated the two germline ends. Looked up from germline, CDR1 is SGHDT and CDR2 is YYEEEE. Here the CDR3 DNA reads TGTGCCAGCAGCTTTATGGGCACTGAAGCTTTCTTT. It specifies CASSFMGTEAFF.

The chain links TRBV27 to TRBJ1-1, with a tentative D call TRBD1 (5 bases). Germline assignment: CDR1 MNHEY and CDR2 SMNVEV (reference sequence). This CDR3 is 14 amino acids long. V lost 1 base and J 1 base, leaving 7 bases between the germline ends. The CDR3 loop reads CASSLWGGNTEAFF. The CDR3 DNA reads TGTGCCAGCAGTTTATGGGGGGGGAACACTGAAGCTTTCTTT.

The chain links TRBV3-1 (or the pseudogene TRBV3-2) to TRBJ2-7, with 11 bases lining up with TRBD2. J gave up 9 bases and V 3 bases, and 16 bases lay outside the gene matches. The germline CDR1 and CDR2 sequences are LGHDT and YNNKEL (reference sequence). The length of the CDR3 is 17 residues. CDR3 coding DNA: TGTGCCAGCAGCCAGTCCCGTGATAGCGGGAGGGCCTCTGGGCAGTACTTC. It translates to CASSQSRDSGRASGQYF.

CDR3 sequence reads: CASSLGQGNTEAFF. CDR3 in DNA: TGTGCCAGCAGCCTTGGACAGGGGAACACTGAAGCTTTCTTT. The chain carries TRBV3-1 (or the pseudogene TRBV3-2) and TRBJ1-1; the match to TRBD1 covers 8 bases. The trim removed 4 bases at V and 1 base at J, leaving 2 bases unmatched. This CDR3 spans 14 amino acids. Germline V lookup: CDR1 LGHDT, CDR2 YNNKEL (reference sequence).

The chain carries TRBV30 and TRBJ1-1; 7 bases are a match to TRBD1. The germline CDR1 and CDR2 sequences are GTSNPN and SVGIG (reference sequence). After removal of 8 bases from V and 0 bases from J, the junction contained 12 bases not matched to a gene. The CDR3 runs to 15 residues. This chain's CDR3 is CARDSGTALNTEAFF. The CDR3, as DNA: TGTGCCCGGGACTCCGGGACAGCTTTGAACACTGAAGCTTTCTTT.

The V and J genes are TRBV2 and TRBJ1-5, with 7 bases fitting TRBD1. CDR1 and CDR2 (germline): SNHLY, FYNNEI. Losses at the gene ends were 4 bases for V and 3 bases for J; bases not matched to a gene: 15. CDR3 length: 18 amino acids. CDR3 protein: CASSVVRFRGQINQPQHF. The CDR3 DNA reads as TGTGCCAGCAGTGTAGTAAGGTTCAGGGGACAGATCAATCAGCCCCAGCATTTT.

The chain employs TRBV9 and TRBJ2-5, with TRBD1 matching 9 bases. V trimming: 0 bases; J trimming: 5 bases; junction bases outside the gene matches: 5. Per germline, CDR1 SGDLS and CDR2 YYNGEE. The CDR3 length is 15 residues. The CDR3 loop is CASSVETGGGETQYF. CDR3 DNA: TGTGCCAGCAGCGTAGAAACAGGGGGCGGTGAGACCCAGTACTTC.

This chain connects TRBV2 to TRBJ2-7; D is possibly TRBD1 (5 bases). V lost 5 bases to trimming and J lost 3 bases, with 17 bases between them. The CDR3 length is 15 residues. CDR1 and CDR2 from the germline V gene are SNHLY and FYNNEI. The CDR3 is CASSKGQGIHYEQYF. The CDR3 nucleotides are TGTGCCAGCAGTAAGGGGCAGGGAATCCACTACGAGCAGTACTTC.

The chain uses TRBV6-5 and TRBJ1-5, with a weak D call TRBD1 (6 bases). The germline V gene encodes CDR1 MNHEY and CDR2 SVGAGI. CDR3 size: 15 residues. With 6 bases removed from V and 0 bases from J, the gap between germline ends came to 12 bases. The CDR3 nucleotides read TGTGCCAGCAGCTCTAAGGACAGTAGCAATCAGCCCCAGCATTTT. This sequence encodes CASSSKDSSNQPQHF.

This clone came up a few times. CDR3 sequence: CASSPIWDTEAFF. The CDR3 nucleotides read TGTGCCAGCAGCCCGATTTGGGACACTGAAGCTTTCTTT. The chain is built from TRBV6-2 or TRBV6-3 and TRBJ1-1, with unresolved D. There are 13 residues in the CDR3. Germline CDR1 reads MNHEY; CDR2 reads SVGEGT. Trimming pared 6 bases from V and 3 bases from J, leaving 11 bases between.

The gene calls are TRBV12-3 or TRBV12-4 and TRBJ2-5; D not resolved. V gave up 1 base and J gave up 3 bases, with 6 bases separating them. The length of the CDR3 is 13 residues. The CDR3 protein is CASSLDPKETQYF. CDR3 DNA sequence: TGTGCCAGCAGTTTAGATCCGAAAGAGACCCAGTACTTC.

The chain recombines TRBV5-6 with TRBJ1-6; D not certain. The CDR3 runs 15 residues. The V and J ends lost 1 base and 1 base respectively, with 6 bases between them. Germline CDR1 and CDR2: SGHDT and YYEEEE. CDR3 sequence (DNA): TGTGCCAGCAGCTTGAGCCTGTCCTATAATTCACCCCTCCACTTT. This gives the protein CASSLSLSYNSPLHF.

This clone was recorded once. The chain combines TRBV19 with TRBJ1-1; D is ambiguous. The CDR3 has 17 residues. CDR1 is LNHDA and CDR2 is SQIVND in the germline V gene (reference sequence). The V end lost 3 bases, the J end lost 6 bases, and 23 bases lay between the germline ends. The CDR3 region has the DNA TGTGCCAGTAGTATTGAACCCCTCCTCTTCCCCGGGTCTGAAGCTTTCTTT. This gives the protein CASSIEPLLFPGSEAFF.

The count of this clone is one. J is TRBJ2-1 and V is TRBV30; possible D gene TRBD1, 5 bases. Germline assignment: CDR1 GTSNPN and CDR2 SVGIG (reference sequence). The CDR3 length is 19 residues. V lost 4 bases, J lost 3 bases, and 28 bases lay in between. CDR3 in amino acids: CAWTTLGQGIEGVYNEQFF. The CDR3 DNA is TGTGCCTGGACAACCTTGGGGCAGGGAATAGAAGGGGTCTACAATGAGCAGTTCTTC.

The J gene is TRBJ2-2, the V gene TRBV4-1, with 11 bases fitting TRBD2. J was trimmed by 4 bases and V by 3 bases; bases with no gene match: 4. The CDR3 is made up of 16 amino acids. Germline CDR1 reads MGHRA; CDR2 reads YSYEKL. The CDR3 sequence: CASSHPSGGPTGELFF. The CDR3 DNA follows: TGCGCCAGCAGCCACCCTAGCGGGGGGCCCACCGGGGAGCTGTTTTTT.

The rearrangement joins TRBV7-2 to TRBJ2-2, with D perhaps TRBD2 (5 bases). The germline CDR1 and CDR2 sequences are SGHTA and FQGNSA. V lost 5 bases, J lost 5 bases, and 12 bases lay in between. There are 14 residues in the CDR3. The CDR3 coding sequence is TGTGCCAGCAGCCCCCGGGATAGGACCGGGGAGCTGTTTTTT. Its protein is CASSPRDRTGELFF. Filled out from reference TRBV7-2 and TRBJ2-2, the complete variable domain reads GAGVSQSPSNKVTEKGKDVELRCDPISGHTALYWYRQSLGQGLEFLIYFQGNSAPDKSGLPSDRFSAERTGGSVSTLTIQRTQQEDSAVYLCASSPRDRTGELFFGEGSRLTVL.

This clone was seen only once. V gene TRBV9 combines with J gene TRBJ2-3; 10 positions agree with TRBD2. CDR1 and CDR2 (germline): SGDLS, YYNGEE. J gave up 4 bases and V 3 bases, and 8 bases lay outside the gene matches. The CDR3 totals 16 residues. CDR3 nucleotide sequence: TGTGCCAGCAGCGCCGAGGGACTAGCGTATCCAGATACGCAGTATTTT. This sequence encodes CASSAEGLAYPDTQYF.

J is TRBJ1-1 and V is TRBV11-2; D unresolved. Germline V gene sequence: CDR1 SGHAT, CDR2 FQNNGV. The CDR3 runs 13 residues. Trimming took off 1 base at V and 5 bases at J, with 8 bases between the two ends. CDR3 residues: CASSLGTFTEAFF. The CDR3 DNA reads as TGTGCCAGCAGCTTAGGTACTTTTACTGAAGCTTTCTTT.

V and J are TRBV27 and TRBJ2-1; D is undetermined. CDR3 size: 13 residues. Trimming removed 5 bases at V and 3 bases at J, with 8 bases between. CDR1 and CDR2 (germline): MNHEY, SMNVEV (reference sequence). In nucleotides, the CDR3 is TGTGCCAGCAGTCCCTTGGACTACAATGAGCAGTTCTTC. Its protein is CASSPLDYNEQFF.

As to this clone: Other DNA sequences in the sample encode the same CDR3. The chain has TRBV7-3 and TRBJ1-1; no reliable D call. The germline V gene has CDR1 SGHTA and CDR2 FQGTGA. The CDR3 spans 13 residues. The V gene lost 5 bases and the J gene lost 1 base, with 8 bases spanning the gap. In nucleotides, the CDR3 is TGTGCCAGCAGCCTCTACAAGAACACTGAAGCTTTCTTT. Its protein is CASSLYKNTEAFF.

The J gene is TRBJ2-5, the V gene TRBV2; D is ambiguous. The germline V gene has CDR1 SNHLY and CDR2 FYNNEI. V was pared by 9 bases and J by 1 base, with 18 bases between. The CDR3 runs to 15 residues. This CDR3 reads CASSAPWIAQETQYF. Here the CDR3 DNA reads TGTGCCAGTTCCGCTCCCTGGATAGCCCAAGAGACCCAGTACTTC.

The rearrangement links TRBV19 to TRBJ2-7; D remains unclear. From germline, CDR1 is LNHDA and CDR2 SQIVND (reference sequence). Trimming cost V 6 bases and J 0 bases, with 15 bases left between them. The CDR3 has 15 amino acids. CDR3 sequence reads: CASSPSSRSSYEQYF. CDR3 nucleotides: TGTGCCAGTAGCCCATCGTCCAGGAGCTCCTACGAGCAGTACTTC.

In DNA, the CDR3 is TGCGCCAGCAGCTTGGAGGGGCAGGGCATCGATACGCAGTATTTT. Translated: CASSLEGQGIDTQYF. This sequence joins TRBV5-1 and TRBJ2-3, with D possibly being TRBD1 (5 bases). V was clipped by 0 bases and J by 6 bases, with 14 bases between them. This CDR3 has 15 amino acids. The germline gives CDR1 SGHRS, CDR2 YFSETQ.